Below are 28 T cell receptor beta chains sequenced from a single sample in a study of blood T cell repertoires in COVID-19. Sequenced by immunoSEQ multiplex PCR; TCRdb stores in-frame clones only, minus some. The sample carries around 200,000 clones, 85% to 90% recorded once. The sequenced sample consisted of peripheral blood. The receptors originated from a middle-aged man with active or convalescent COVID-19.

In this sample, this clone turned up a few times. This chain joins TRBV7-3 and TRBJ2-2, with 11 bases lining up with TRBD1. Germline V gene lookup returns CDR1 SGHTA and CDR2 FQGTGA. The junction had 1 base not matched to a gene; V was cut back by 6 bases and J by 4 bases. This CDR3 is built from 14 residues. CDR3 region: CASRGQGGTGELFF. As DNA, the CDR3 is TGTGCCAGCAGGGGACAGGGGGGCACCGGGGAGCTGTTTTTT.

The genes are TRBV5-5 and TRBJ2-5; 12 bases match TRBD2. Germline V gives CDR1 SGHKS, CDR2 YYEKEE (reference sequence). The length of the CDR3 is 14 residues. V lost 5 bases and J lost 5; bases outside the gene matches: 4. The DNA for the CDR3 is TGTGCCAGCAGTACCGGACTAGCGGGGGAGACCCAGTACTTC. This gives the protein CASSTGLAGETQYF.

This clone was picked up one time. The chain has TRBV18 and TRBJ1-1; 7 nucleotides match TRBD1. The CDR3 covers 14 residues. Unmatched junction bases numbered 4, after V lost 6 bases and J lost 0 bases. Germline V gene sequence: CDR1 KGHSH, CDR2 LQKENI. For the CDR3, the DNA is TGTGCCAGCTCCCGGGACAGAGTGAACACTGAAGCTTTCTTT. Translated: CASSRDRVNTEAFF.

The J gene is TRBJ2-1, the V gene TRBV9, with D tentatively TRBD1 (5 bases). The CDR3 has 15 residues. Germline lookup yields CDR1 SGDLS and CDR2 YYNGEE. The V and J ends lost 0 bases and 9 bases respectively, with 16 bases between them. CDR3 loop: CASSVGGGASPEQFF. The CDR3 region has the DNA TGTGCCAGCAGCGTAGGGGGTGGGGCTTCCCCTGAGCAGTTCTTC.

V is TRBV7-2 and J is TRBJ2-1, with D maybe TRBD1 (6 bases). Germline V CDR1 and CDR2: SGHTA, FQGNSA. The CDR3 runs 13 residues. V shed 3 bases and J shed 5 bases, with 8 bases lying between them. The CDR3 DNA reads as TGTGCCAGCAGCTTTAACAGGGACAATGAGCAGTTCTTC. This sequence encodes CASSFNRDNEQFF.

The CDR3 sequence: CASSQDRGNTEAFF. The CDR3, as DNA: TGCGCCAGCAGCCAAGATAGGGGAAATACTGAAGCTTTCTTT. The chain is built from TRBV4-3 and TRBJ1-1, with TRBD1 as a possible D gene (5 bases). V lost 0 bases, J lost 5 bases, and 10 bases lay in between. The CDR3 consists of 14 residues. Germline values: CDR1 LGHNA, CDR2 YSLEER.

The chain uses TRBV19 and TRBJ2-5; 9 bases map to TRBD2. Trimming took 5 bases from V and 1 from J; bases not matched to a gene: 5. The CDR3 extends over 15 amino acids. Looked up from germline, CDR1 is LNHDA and CDR2 is SQIVND (reference sequence). The CDR3 sequence: CASSWSSGGQETQYF. The CDR3 nucleotides read TGTGCCAGTAGTTGGAGTAGCGGGGGCCAAGAGACCCAGTACTTC.

The V gene is TRBV11-2, the J gene TRBJ1-3; tentatively, D is TRBD1 (5 bases). This CDR3 contains 16 residues. Trimming pared 5 bases from V and 0 bases from J, leaving 14 bases between. Germline V gene lookup returns CDR1 SGHAT and CDR2 FQNNGV. Here the CDR3 reads CASSRGRGSSGNTIYF. The CDR3, as DNA: TGTGCCAGCAGCCGGGGGAGGGGAAGCTCTGGAAACACCATATATTTT.

The chain joins TRBV10-3 to TRBJ2-3; D may be TRBD2 (5 bases). This CDR3 has 18 amino acids. V was pared by 2 bases and J by 1 base, with 19 bases between. Germline assignment: CDR1 ENHRY and CDR2 SYGVKD. CDR3 DNA sequence: TGTGCCATCAGTGAGGCCGACTCTAGAGGGCTGCGCACAGATACGCAGTATTTT. Protein product: CAISEADSRGLRTDTQYF.

This chain uses TRBV3-1 (or the pseudogene TRBV3-2) with TRBJ1-3; D is unclear. Per the germline V gene, CDR1 is LGHDT and CDR2 is YNNKEL (reference sequence). Trimming pared 0 bases from V and 5 bases from J, leaving 5 bases between. This CDR3 has 13 amino acids. The CDR3 sequence is CASSQDRRNTIYF. The CDR3, as DNA: TGTGCCAGCAGCCAAGATAGAAGAAACACCATATATTTT.

V is TRBV7-9 and J is TRBJ2-5, with TRBD2 as a possible D gene (6 bases). CDR1 is SEHNR and CDR2 is FQNEAQ in the germline V gene (reference sequence). The CDR3 spans 12 residues. V gave up 11 bases and J gave up 3 bases, with 13 bases separating them. CDR3 in DNA: TGTGCCGCCGAGGGACTCAAAGAGACCCAGTACTTC. Protein product: CAAEGLKETQYF.

The genes are TRBV11-3 and TRBJ1-3; no clear D gene. The CDR3 has 14 residues. Germline CDR1 reads SGHNT; CDR2 reads YENEEA. Trimming took off 0 bases at V and 8 bases at J, with 11 bases between the two ends. Here the CDR3 DNA reads TGTGCCAGCAGCTTAGATTCGGCGGAGGACACCATATATTTT. It specifies CASSLDSAEDTIYF.

The rearrangement joins TRBV28 to TRBJ1-5; D may be TRBD1 (6 bases). Germline-derived CDR1 and CDR2 are MDHEN and SYDVKM. The CDR3 extends over 16 amino acids. V was shortened by 7 bases and J by 1 base, with 17 bases between the two germline ends. DNA of the CDR3: TGTGCCAGCACCCTGGGGGGCGGGGGAAGCAATCAGCCCCAGCATTTT. Residues: CASTLGGGGSNQPQHF.

V and J are TRBV3-1 (or the pseudogene TRBV3-2) and TRBJ2-1; 7 bases agree with TRBD1. The CDR3 runs 15 residues. Trimming removed 2 bases from V and 10 bases from J; junction bases left unmatched: 11. Germline CDR1 and CDR2: LGHDT and YNNKEL (reference sequence). CDR3 sequence: CASSQPGLRGGEQFF. The CDR3 nucleotides are TGTGCCAGCAGCCAACCGGGGTTACGAGGGGGCGAGCAGTTCTTC.

The chain is built from TRBV6-1 and TRBJ1-4; D is undetermined. The germline V gene encodes CDR1 MNHNS and CDR2 SASEGT. V lost 2 bases, J lost 3 bases, and 4 bases lay in between. The CDR3 length is 13 residues. The CDR3 DNA sequence: TGTGCCAGCAGTGAACAATCTAATGAAAAACTGTTTTTT. It is translated as CASSEQSNEKLFF.

The chain carries TRBV3-1 (or the pseudogene TRBV3-2) and TRBJ2-7; D call uncertain. The germline CDR1 and CDR2 sequences are LGHDT and YNNKEL (reference sequence). This CDR3 comprises 15 residues. Trimming shortened V by 0 bases and J by 7 bases, and 16 bases separated the two germline ends. CDR3 sequence (DNA): TGTGCCAGCAGCCAAGAAATAGCTATACGTCAGGAGCAGTACTTC. Its translation: CASSQEIAIRQEQYF.

The chain recombines TRBV28 with TRBJ2-5, with 9 bases aligning to TRBD2. Germline lookup yields CDR1 MDHEN and CDR2 SYDVKM. The CDR3 has 15 amino acids. V gave up 6 bases and J gave up 5 bases; unmatched junction bases: 10. CDR3 sequence: CASSPSGDPVETQYF. CDR3 in DNA: TGTGCCAGCAGCCCTAGCGGGGATCCTGTGGAGACCCAGTACTTC.

The J gene is TRBJ2-6, the V gene TRBV29-1; possible D gene TRBD1, 6 bases. CDR1 and CDR2 (germline): SQVTM, ANQGSEA. Trimming took off 6 bases at V and 1 base at J, with 10 bases between the two ends. This CDR3 is built from 14 residues. The CDR3 is CSVAGDSGANVLTF. DNA for the CDR3: TGCAGCGTAGCAGGGGATTCTGGGGCCAACGTCCTGACTTTC.

There are a few counts of this clone. The chain uses TRBV27 and TRBJ1-5; 7 bases fit TRBD1. This CDR3 contains 13 residues. From germline, CDR1 is MNHEY and CDR2 SMNVEV (reference sequence). The junction had 3 bases not matched to a gene; V was cut back by 6 bases and J by 4 bases. The CDR3 sequence: CASSPTGNQPQHF. CDR3 DNA sequence: TGTGCCAGCAGCCCGACAGGGAATCAGCCCCAGCATTTT.

This clone was counted only a few times. V and J are TRBV28 and TRBJ2-7, with 7 bases fitting TRBD2. Germline CDR1 MDHEN, CDR2 SYDVKM. The CDR3 contains 13 residues. V was pared by 6 bases and J by 2 bases, with 4 bases of the junction left unmatched. This CDR3 reads CASSFSGPYEQYF. CDR3 bases: TGTGCCAGCAGCTTTAGCGGGCCCTACGAGCAGTACTTC.

This chain joins TRBV5-1 and TRBJ2-1, with D possibly matching TRBD1 (6 bases). Germline values: CDR1 SGHRS, CDR2 YFSETQ. This CDR3 is 16 amino acids long. V dropped 6 bases and J dropped 0 bases, with 16 bases sitting between them. CDR3 region: CASTEGVRSSYNEQFF. In nucleotides, the CDR3 is TGCGCCAGCACCGAGGGGGTTCGAAGCTCCTACAATGAGCAGTTCTTC.

The chain links TRBV9 to TRBJ1-5, with 8 bases fitting TRBD1. Trimming at V came to 4 bases and at J to 3 bases, leaving 9 bases not matched to a gene. The CDR3 is made up of 16 amino acids. Germline V gene lookup returns CDR1 SGDLS and CDR2 YYNGEE. CDR3 loop: CASSTMDREDNQPQHF. The CDR3 DNA reads as TGTGCCAGCAGCACCATGGACAGGGAGGACAATCAGCCCCAGCATTTT.

The sample holds one count of this clone. This sequence joins TRBV3-1 (or the pseudogene TRBV3-2) and TRBJ1-3; tentatively, D is TRBD1 (5 bases). The CDR3 consists of 15 residues. The V gene lost 1 base and the J gene lost 0 bases, with 7 bases spanning the gap. Germline CDR1 is LGHDT and CDR2 is YNNKEL (reference sequence). CDR3 sequence reads: CASSQGRVSGNTIYF. Written as DNA, the CDR3 is TGTGCCAGCAGCCAAGGCAGGGTCTCTGGAAACACCATATATTTT.

The rearrangement uses TRBV9 and TRBJ1-3, with 8 bases matching TRBD1. Looked up from germline, CDR1 is SGDLS and CDR2 is YYNGEE. This CDR3 contains 14 residues. V was pared by 10 bases and J by 4 bases, with 10 bases of the junction left unmatched. The CDR3: CAFPQGARGNTIYF. The CDR3 nucleotides are TGTGCCTTCCCTCAGGGGGCGAGGGGAAACACCATATATTTT.

The CDR3 here is CASGLESGQPQHF. The CDR3 nucleotides are TGTGCTAGTGGTTTAGAGTCCGGGCAGCCCCAGCATTTT. The V call is TRBV12-5, the J call TRBJ1-5; D ambiguous. The germline V gene encodes CDR1 LGHNT and CDR2 FRNRAP. Trimming removed 3 bases from V and 7 bases from J, with 10 bases in between. The length of the CDR3 is 13 residues.

The CDR3 sequence is CASSSPSGGPEEQFF. CDR3 coding DNA: TGTGCCAGCAGCTCTCCTAGCGGGGGCCCCGAGGAGCAGTTCTTC. V is TRBV5-6 and J is TRBJ2-1, with 10 bases identical to TRBD2. The V segment lost 3 bases and the J segment 10 bases; nucleotides outside the gene matches: 10. Germline V CDR1 and CDR2: SGHDT, YYEEEE. This CDR3 has 15 amino acids.

The chain is built from TRBV6-5 and TRBJ1-2; no firm D call. The V end lost 5 bases, the J end lost 6 bases, and 16 bases lay between the germline ends. There are 14 residues in the CDR3. CDR1 MNHEY and CDR2 SVGAGI come from the germline V gene. The CDR3 spells CASSPLAERNGYTF. CDR3 sequence (DNA): TGTGCCAGCAGTCCCCTTGCGGAAAGAAATGGCTACACCTTC.

V is TRBV14 and J is TRBJ2-7; 7 nucleotides line up with TRBD1. The CDR3 sequence is 15 residues long. The V gene end was trimmed by 1 base and the J gene end by 2 bases; junction bases not matched to a gene: 5. Per germline, CDR1 SGHDN and CDR2 FVKESK. The CDR3 loop is CASSQVETGAYEQYF. The CDR3 region has the DNA TGTGCCAGCAGCCAAGTGGAAACAGGGGCCTACGAGCAGTACTTC.